Below are 5 T cell receptor beta chains sequenced from a single sample in a study of CD4+ T cells in melanoma. Assay used: immunoSEQ multiplex PCR; TCRdb lists only in-frame clones, some missing. This table holds roughly 6,600 clones, more than 65% found once. The sequenced sample was cells from a culture (not recorded whether cultured in vitro). The receptors derive from a human donor with melanoma.

The V call is TRBV3-1 (or the pseudogene TRBV3-2), the J call TRBJ1-3; no clear D gene. CDR3 size: 15 residues. V lost 4 bases, J lost 0 bases, and 10 bases lay in between. Per the germline V gene, CDR1 is LGHDT and CDR2 is YNNKEL (reference sequence). CDR3 residues: CASSPSTNSGNTIYF. For the CDR3, the DNA is TGTGCCAGCAGCCCGAGCACCAACTCTGGAAACACCATATATTTT.

This clone showed up just once. The chain uses TRBV19 and TRBJ1-4; 7 positions agree with TRBD1. V gave up 7 bases and J gave up 6 bases; unmatched junction bases: 8. Germline V gives CDR1 LNHDA, CDR2 SQIVND (reference sequence). This CDR3 comprises 14 residues. DNA of the CDR3: TGTGCCAGTACAACAGGGGAATGGTATGAAAAACTGTTTTTT. Protein product: CASTTGEWYEKLFF.

This clone has a handful of counts. This sample includes further DNA sequences coding for the same CDR3. The chain employs TRBV4-2 and TRBJ1-3; 8 bases map to TRBD1. The CDR3 has 15 residues. Germline CDR1 reads LGHNA; CDR2 reads YNFKEQ. Trimming removed 3 bases from V and 2 bases from J; junction bases left unmatched: 3. CDR3: CASSQEDRAGNTIYF. CDR3 in DNA: TGTGCCAGCAGCCAGGAGGACAGGGCTGGAAACACCATATATTTT.

V is TRBV7-2 and J is TRBJ1-2; possibly TRBD1 for D (5 bases). The CDR3 totals 13 residues. V lost 1 base, J lost 7 bases, and 10 bases lay in between. Germline assignment: CDR1 SGHTA and CDR2 FQGNSA. The CDR3 loop is CASSLGVGTGYTF. In nucleotides, the CDR3 is TGTGCCAGCAGCTTAGGTGTAGGGACTGGCTACACCTTC.

V usage is TRBV7-9 and J usage is TRBJ1-1; D not certain. V shed 3 bases and J shed 7 bases, with 12 bases lying between them. This CDR3 is built from 13 residues. Germline V gives CDR1 SEHNR, CDR2 FQNEAQ (reference sequence). The CDR3 DNA sequence: TGTGCCAGCAGCTTTCGGGCGATAGATGAAGCTTTCTTT. Translated: CASSFRAIDEAFF.